This is a list of T cell receptor beta chains from one sample in a study of blood T cells in healthy people across ages. TCRdb re-derived calls from the 5' RACE reads in MiXCR, one entry per CDR3 protein. The repertoire holds hundreds of thousands of distinct CDR3 sequences, with about 54% as singletons. Sequenced input: blood. These receptors were collected from a man between 60 and 75 years old in good health. The CDR3 runs from the conserved cysteine through the conserved F or W. The order of the fields is D gene, V gene, J gene, clone size, CDR3 DNA, CDR3 protein. A D gene is named only where the DNA matches it firmly. Some rows have no size entry. The others give once, few or many, or a class for an expanded clone.

D: -
V: TRBV5-1
J: TRBJ2-6
size: -
DNA: TGCGCCAGCAGCGCGGTCTCTGGGGCCAACGTCCTGACTTTC
CDR3: CASSAVSGANVLTF

D: -
V: TRBV28
J: TRBJ1-1
size: few
DNA: TGTGCCAGCAGTTCCAACTCCGACACCCGAAGAGCTTTCTTT
CDR3: CASSSNSDTRRAFF

D: -
V: TRBV7-6
J: TRBJ2-5
size: -
DNA: TGTGCCAGCAGCTTAGCGAAAGGGAGTTCCCAGTACTTC
CDR3: CASSLAKGSSQYF

D: -
V: TRBV4-1
J: TRBJ2-3
size: few
DNA: TGCGCCAGCAGCCAACCAACTAGGTCGGCAGATACGCAGTATTTT
CDR3: CASSQPTRSADTQYF

D: -
V: TRBV29-1
J: TRBJ2-7
size: few
DNA: TGCAGCGTTGTGGGGAGGTCCTCCTACGAGCAGTACTTC
CDR3: CSVVGRSSYEQYF

D: -
V: TRBV28
J: TRBJ1-4
size: once
DNA: TGTGCCAGCAGAACACCCGATAATGAAAAACTGTTTTTT
CDR3: CASRTPDNEKLFF

D: -
V: TRBV29-1
J: TRBJ2-1
size: few
DNA: TGCAGCGTGGATCTACAGGGACTCAGGGAGCAGTTCTTC
CDR3: CSVDLQGLREQFF

D: -
V: TRBV5-6
J: TRBJ2-7
size: many
DNA: TGTGCCAGCAGCTTATGGGGGGCAACCTACGAGCAGTACTTC
CDR3: CASSLWGATYEQYF

D: -
V: TRBV19
J: TRBJ1-2
size: -
DNA: TGTGCCAGTAGTACGGCCTCCGGCAGGGGCGCTAACTATGGCTACACCTTC
CDR3: CASSTASGRGANYGYTF

D: -
V: TRBV20-1
J: TRBJ1-6
size: -
DNA: TGCAGTGCTACGCCCCCAGATGGTAATTCACCCCTCCACTTT
CDR3: CSATPPDGNSPLHF

D: -
V: TRBV6-1
J: TRBJ2-3
size: -
DNA: TGTGCCAGCAGTGAAGGAGGCAGAGTCCCAGATACGCAGTATTTT
CDR3: CASSEGGRVPDTQYF

D: TRBD1
V: TRBV7-2
J: TRBJ1-1
size: few
DNA: TGTGCCAGCAGCTTAATAAGGGGACAGGGTGAAGCTGAAGCTTTCTTT
CDR3: CASSLIRGQGEAEAFF

D: -
V: TRBV20-1
J: TRBJ1-6
size: -
DNA: TGCAGTGCTAGTTTGGTCAGGGATAATTCACCCCTCCACTTT
CDR3: CSASLVRDNSPLHF

D: TRBD1
V: TRBV27
J: TRBJ1-2
size: -
DNA: TGTGCCAGCAGTCCTACCCCAGTCAAGGGGGCGGGCTACACCTTC
CDR3: CASSPTPVKGAGYTF

D: -
V: TRBV4-2
J: TRBJ2-3
size: few
DNA: TGTGCCAGCAGCCAAGAGGTGACCCCCACGACAGATACGCAGTATTTT
CDR3: CASSQEVTPTTDTQYF

D: -
V: TRBV7-2
J: TRBJ2-5
size: few
DNA: TGTGCCAGCAGCGCCGCGTTAGCGGTAGAGACCCAGTACTTC
CDR3: CASSAALAVETQYF

D: TRBD1
V: TRBV7-9
J: TRBJ2-1
size: few
DNA: TGTGCCAGCAGCTTAGGGACAGGGGGCAACAATGAGCAGTTCTTC
CDR3: CASSLGTGGNNEQFF

D: TRBD1
V: TRBV5-1
J: TRBJ2-3
size: -
DNA: TGCGCCAGCAGCTTTCGGGCAGGGGGAAGCACAGATACGCAGTATTTT
CDR3: CASSFRAGGSTDTQYF

D: TRBD2
V: TRBV10-3
J: TRBJ2-7
size: -
DNA: TGTGCCATCAGTGAAGCTAGCGGGGGCTACGAGCAGTACTTC
CDR3: CAISEASGGYEQYF

D: TRBD1
V: TRBV2
J: TRBJ2-4
size: -
DNA: TGTGCCAGCAGTTCGACAGGGGGCGAAAACATTCAGTACTTC
CDR3: CASSSTGGENIQYF

D: TRBD2
V: TRBV3-1
J: TRBJ2-1
size: few
DNA: TGTGCCAGCAGCCCTAGCGGGGGGGCGTCTTACAATGAGCAGTTCTTC
CDR3: CASSPSGGASYNEQFF

D: TRBD1
V: TRBV15
J: TRBJ2-7
size: -
DNA: TGTGCCACCAGCAGACGGACAGGATCCTACGAGCAGTACTTC
CDR3: CATSRRTGSYEQYF

D: TRBD1
V: TRBV20-1
J: TRBJ1-2
size: -
DNA: TGCAGTGCTACTAGGGACAGAACCCAGGGTGGCTACACCTTC
CDR3: CSATRDRTQGGYTF

D: -
V: TRBV21-1
J: TRBJ2-7
size: -
DNA: TGTGCCAGCAGCTCTCCTATAGCCACTGACTCCTACGAGCAGTACTTC
CDR3: CASSSPIATDSYEQYF

D: -
V: TRBV5-6
J: TRBJ2-7
size: -
DNA: TGTGCCAGCACCCGGGACTTTGAACACGAGCAGTACTTC
CDR3: CASTRDFEHEQYF

D: -
V: TRBV7-8
J: TRBJ2-7
size: -
DNA: TGTGCCAGCAGCTTAGCGTGGAGGTCGGCCGAGCAGTACTTC
CDR3: CASSLAWRSAEQYF

D: TRBD2
V: TRBV6-1
J: TRBJ2-4
size: -
DNA: TGTGCCAGCAGTGGGACTAGCCGAGGGGGACGGGAGCAGTACTTC
CDR3: CASSGTSRGGREQYF

D: -
V: TRBV12-3/TRBV12-4
J: TRBJ2-5
size: -
DNA: TGTGCCAGCGGCACAGAGACCCAGTACTTC
CDR3: CASGTETQYF

D: TRBD1
V: TRBV7-9
J: TRBJ2-7
size: -
DNA: TGTGCCAGCAGCCTATTTGGTGGACAGGGTAAACCCTACGAGCAGTACTTC
CDR3: CASSLFGGQGKPYEQYF

D: -
V: TRBV6-5
J: TRBJ2-7
size: -
DNA: TGTGCCAGCAAAGGGGGGATGGGCTACGAGCAGTACTTC
CDR3: CASKGGMGYEQYF

D: -
V: TRBV11-3
J: TRBJ2-4
size: -
DNA: TGTGCCAGCAGCCAGCCGGGAGACAACATTCAGTACTTC
CDR3: CASSQPGDNIQYF

D: TRBD2
V: TRBV20-1
J: TRBJ2-1
size: few
DNA: TGCAGTGCTAGTATGTTGGGCGGGGGGGCGAACAATGAGCAGTTCTTC
CDR3: CSASMLGGGANNEQFF

D: -
V: TRBV3-1
J: TRBJ2-2
size: few
DNA: TGTGCCAGCAGCTCCGACTCTGGGGAGCTGTTTTTT
CDR3: CASSSDSGELFF

D: -
V: TRBV6-5
J: TRBJ2-5
size: -
DNA: TGTGCCAGCAGTTACAGGACAGCTACAAGAGATGGCCAGTACTTC
CDR3: CASSYRTATRDGQYF

D: -
V: TRBV28
J: TRBJ2-4
size: few
DNA: TGTGCCAGCAGTTCCCAAACATCTTCGGCGGACATTCAGTACTTC
CDR3: CASSSQTSSADIQYF

D: TRBD1
V: TRBV6-1
J: TRBJ2-7
size: -
DNA: TGTGCCAGCAGTGAAGGGGTCGGACAGGGATTCTACGAGCAGTACTTC
CDR3: CASSEGVGQGFYEQYF

D: TRBD1
V: TRBV6-2/TRBV6-3
J: TRBJ1-1
size: -
DNA: TGTGCCAGCAGTTGGGACAGGGCGCGCCCCGAAGCTTTCTTT
CDR3: CASSWDRARPEAFF

D: TRBD2
V: TRBV6-5
J: TRBJ2-1
size: -
DNA: TGTGCCAGCAGTTACCGCGGACTAGCGGGGGTCGCCTACAATGAGCAGTTCTTC
CDR3: CASSYRGLAGVAYNEQFF

D: -
V: TRBV5-1
J: TRBJ2-5
size: few
DNA: TGCGCCAGCAGCCCCGACCCCCCCCAAGAGACCCAGTACTTC
CDR3: CASSPDPPQETQYF

D: -
V: TRBV5-6
J: TRBJ2-1
size: -
DNA: TGTGCCAGCAGCTTGATGGTGGGCTCCTACAATGAGCAGTTCTTC
CDR3: CASSLMVGSYNEQFF